Described below is a single TCR beta chain sequence and its context. The sample is drawn from a study of blood T cell repertoires in COVID-19. Sequencing used immunoSEQ multiplex PCR; TCRdb keeps in-frame clones, though not all of them. The table includes approximately 400,000 clones, roughly 80% detected once. Germline V CDR1 and CDR2: LNHNV, YYDKDF (reference sequence). Deletions cut 3 bases from V and 5 bases from J, with 8 bases between. There are 13 residues in the CDR3. Sequencing was performed on peripheral blood. The sequence derives from a human donor with acute or convalescent COVID-19. The donor label of this sample is uncertain. The V gene is TRBV15, the J gene TRBJ2-1, with unresolved D. The CDR3 reads CATSSEENNEQFF. The CDR3 DNA is TGTGCCACCAGCAGCGAGGAGAACAATGAGCAGTTCTTC.